This TCR beta chain originates from a study of cytomegalovirus exposure and HLA in healthy donors. Both 60 Vbeta primers and 13 Jbeta primers went into the PCR. Only in-frame clones appear in the TCRdb table, and some are missing; sequencing was by immunoSEQ multiplex PCR. The sample contains roughly 130,000 clones, under 85% of which appear only once. The receptor comes from a boy younger than 18 in good health and CMV-seronegative. Sequencing used PBMCs.

The CDR3 sequence: CASSHSTDTQYF. In nucleotides, the CDR3 is TGTGCCAGCAGCCATAGCACAGATACGCAGTATTTT. The chain has TRBV11-2 and TRBJ2-3; D is unresolved. Per germline, CDR1 SGHAT and CDR2 FQNNGV. Trimming left V 5 bases short and J 0 bases short, with 3 bases between. CDR3 size: 12 residues.